The 29 T cell receptor beta chains below come from one sample, sequenced in a study of CD4 T cells in relation to SARS-CoV-2 and coronaviruses. For these TCRs, the target antigens are not known. CD4+ T cells from unexposed donors were obtained before the COVID-19 pandemic (2011-2018). After roughly 9 days of culture, CD4+ T cells were isolated. Sequenced by immunoSEQ multiplex PCR; TCRdb stores in-frame clones only, minus some. The sample lists about 19,000 clones, roughly 77% occurring once. The specimen sequenced was CD4+ T cells from PBMCs, cultured in vitro. The receptors come from a human donor in good health.

The chain employs TRBV6-6 and TRBJ2-1; 7 positions match TRBD1. J gave up 4 bases and V 6 bases, and 9 bases lay outside the gene matches. Germline CDR1 and CDR2: MNHNY and SVGAGI (reference sequence). CDR3 size: 15 residues. CDR3 nucleotide sequence: TGTGCCAGCAGCTCAAGACAGGGTGCTTACAATGAGCAGTTCTTC. This codes for CASSSRQGAYNEQFF.

The V and J genes are TRBV19 and TRBJ1-3; D is ambiguous. V lost 4 bases and J lost 0, with 13 bases in between. This CDR3 contains 16 residues. Germline values: CDR1 LNHDA, CDR2 SQIVND (reference sequence). The CDR3 DNA sequence: TGTGCCAGTAGTACTTACAGCACCATCTCTGGAAACACCATATATTTT. Its translation: CASSTYSTISGNTIYF. The whole variable domain, remainder taken from reference TRBV19 and TRBJ1-3, is DGGITQSPKYLFRKEGQNVTLSCEQNLNHDAMYWYRQDPGQGLRLIYYSQIVNDFQKGDIAEGYSVSREKKESFPLTVTSAQKNPTAFYLCASSTYSTISGNTIYFGEGSWLTVV.

The J gene is TRBJ1-1, the V gene TRBV7-9; 9 positions agree with TRBD1. V dropped 3 bases and J dropped 5; count of bases not matched to a gene: 10. The germline gives CDR1 SEHNR, CDR2 FQNEAQ (reference sequence). The CDR3 length is 16 residues. CDR3 region: CASSFDRGQGSTEAFF. CDR3 sequence (DNA): TGTGCCAGCAGCTTCGACCGGGGACAGGGAAGTACTGAAGCTTTCTTT.

V is TRBV6-4 and J is TRBJ2-1; TRBD2 matches at 13 bases. Germline trimming cut 2 bases from V and 6 bases from J; bases unmatched to any gene: 1. The CDR3 consists of 15 residues. From germline, CDR1 is MRHNA and CDR2 SNTAGT. CDR3 nucleotides: TGTGCCAGCAGTGACAGGACTAGCGGGAGCAATGAGCAGTTCTTC. Its translation is CASSDRTSGSNEQFF.

This chain connects TRBV7-9 to TRBJ1-4; D might be TRBD1 (5 bases). The CDR3 contains 15 residues. Trimming cost V 1 base and J 1 base, with 7 bases left between them. Looked up from germline, CDR1 is SEHNR and CDR2 is FQNEAQ (reference sequence). The CDR3 nucleotides are TGTGCCAGCAGCTTAGGGGGGGGAACTAATGAAAAACTGTTTTTT. It specifies CASSLGGGTNEKLFF.

This clone was seen only a few times. V usage is TRBV18 and J usage is TRBJ1-4; no firm D call. In germline, CDR1 is KGHSH, CDR2 LQKENI. V was pared by 4 bases and J by 8 bases, with 8 bases between. The CDR3 loop spans 12 amino acids. The CDR3 here is CASSLDQEKLFF. The CDR3 nucleotides are TGTGCCAGCTCACTAGACCAGGAAAAACTGTTTTTT.

The J gene is TRBJ2-2, the V gene TRBV3-1 (or the pseudogene TRBV3-2); D call uncertain. This CDR3 has 15 residues. CDR1 and CDR2 (germline): LGHDT, YNNKEL (reference sequence). Trimming cost V 1 base and J 4 bases, with 10 bases left between them. CDR3 amino acids: CASSQGGRSTGELFF. CDR3 nucleotide sequence: TGTGCCAGCAGCCAAGGAGGCCGGAGCACCGGGGAGCTGTTTTTT.

The CDR3 loop is CASSLSALNTEAFF. Here the CDR3 DNA reads TGTGCCAGCAGTTTATCGGCCCTGAACACTGAAGCTTTCTTT. The chain recombines TRBV27 with TRBJ1-1; D unresolved. CDR1 and CDR2 from the germline V gene are MNHEY and SMNVEV (reference sequence). Trimming pared 0 bases from V and 0 bases from J, leaving 5 bases between. The CDR3 is 14 residues long.

DNA of the CDR3: TGTGCCAGCTCGACAGATAATTACATCAAGCCCCAGCATTTT. Translating gives CASSTDNYIKPQHF. This sequence joins TRBV6-5 and TRBJ1-5, with D possibly TRBD1 on 5 matching bases. Trimming stripped 8 bases from V and 8 bases from J, with 19 bases between. This CDR3 comprises 14 residues. Germline V CDR1 and CDR2: MNHEY, SVGAGI.

This chain joins TRBV5-1 and TRBJ2-7, with 8 bases matching TRBD2. V was clipped by 0 bases and J by 7 bases; unmatched bases: 9. The CDR3 totals 15 residues. In germline, CDR1 is SGHRS, CDR2 YFSETQ. The CDR3 region has the DNA TGCGCCAGCAGCTTGGCGGGACTAGTCGGAGGTGAGCAGTACTTC. Residues: CASSLAGLVGGEQYF. The full variable domain, completed using reference TRBV5-1 and TRBJ2-7, is KAGVTQTPRYLIKTRGQQVTLSCSPISGHRSVSWYQQTPGQGLQFLFEYFSETQRNKGNFPGRFSGRQFSNSRSEMNVSTLELGDSALYLCASSLAGLVGGEQYFGPGTRLTVT.

The CDR3 bases are TGTGCCAGCAGCCAAGTGGGGGGCTCTGTCTATGGCTACACCTTC. Translation: CASSQVGGSVYGYTF. The chain employs TRBV3-1 (or the pseudogene TRBV3-2) and TRBJ1-2; D perhaps matches TRBD1 (6 bases). The CDR3 runs to 15 residues. The V and J ends lost 1 base and 4 bases respectively, with 13 bases between them. From germline, CDR1 is LGHDT and CDR2 YNNKEL (reference sequence).

This sequence joins TRBV14 and TRBJ1-2; no clear D. The CDR3 sequence is 15 residues long. Germline lookup yields CDR1 SGHDN and CDR2 FVKESK. The ends were cut back, 4 bases at V and 5 bases at J, with 17 bases in the middle. The CDR3 region has the DNA TGTGCCAGCAGCCCCGCCCTACTGCGAGTTTATGGCTACACCTTC. Translation: CASSPALLRVYGYTF.

This clone was counted between two and nine times. The chain couples TRBV6-4 to TRBJ1-5; D is ambiguous. Germline V gene data show CDR1 as MRHNA and CDR2 as SNTAGT. The CDR3 has 13 residues. The V end was cut by 3 bases, the J end by 5 bases, with 8 bases between. The CDR3 coding sequence is TGTGCCAGCAGTGAAACAGCATATCAGCCCCAGCATTTT. Translation: CASSETAYQPQHF.

The chain couples TRBV6-6 to TRBJ2-7; no clear D gene. The germline V gene encodes CDR1 MNHNY and CDR2 SVGAGI (reference sequence). The V gene lost 6 bases and the J gene lost 5 bases, with 14 bases spanning the gap. The CDR3 spans 13 residues. DNA for the CDR3: TGTGCCAGCAGCCTGGACCGTCCCCACGAGCAGTACTTC. It translates to CASSLDRPHEQYF.

The V call is TRBV18, the J call TRBJ2-3; 8 bases are a match to TRBD1. V gave up 3 bases and J gave up 8 bases; unmatched junction bases: 4. The V gene's germline CDR1 is KGHSH and CDR2 LQKENI. CDR3 length equals 13 residues. Written as DNA, the CDR3 is TGTGCCAGCTCACCGCAACAGGGGGGTACGCAGTATTTT. Its protein product is CASSPQQGGTQYF. Full variable domain (missing parts from reference TRBV18 and TRBJ2-3): NAGVMQNPRHLVRRRGQEARLRCSPMKGHSHVYWYRQLPEEGLKFMVYLQKENIIDESGMPKERFSAEFPKEGPSILRIQQVVRGDSAAYFCASSPQQGGTQYFGPGTRLTVL.

This clone was recorded once. The chain uses TRBV7-8 and TRBJ2-2, with TRBD2 identical over 10 bases. CDR3 length: 17 amino acids. V trimming: 5 bases; J trimming: 1 base; junction bases outside the gene matches: 7. The germline V gene has CDR1 SGHVS and CDR2 FQNEAQ. This chain's CDR3 is CASSTSGTSLNTGELFF. The CDR3 region has the DNA TGTGCCAGCAGCACTAGCGGGACAAGTTTGAACACCGGGGAGCTGTTTTTT.

The V gene is TRBV4-1, the J gene TRBJ2-7; D is perhaps TRBD2 (5 bases). This CDR3 contains 14 residues. The V and J ends lost 4 bases and 3 bases respectively, with 13 bases between them. Germline V gives CDR1 MGHRA, CDR2 YSYEKL. CDR3 residues: CASSRGRTVYEQYF. The CDR3 DNA reads as TGCGCCAGCAGCCGAGGGCGGACCGTCTACGAGCAGTACTTC.

This clone was detected a few times. The gene calls are TRBV4-2 and TRBJ2-7; tentative D call: TRBD1 (6 bases). Trimming stripped 0 bases from V and 2 bases from J, with 8 bases between. Germline V gene lookup returns CDR1 LGHNA and CDR2 YNFKEQ. This CDR3 has 14 residues. CDR3 nucleotide sequence: TGTGCCAGCAGCCAAGATCGGACAGCCTACGAGCAGTACTTC. Translated, it gives CASSQDRTAYEQYF.

This chain connects TRBV12-3 or TRBV12-4 to TRBJ2-1; D unclear. The CDR3 totals 13 residues. V was pared by 1 base and J by 9 bases, with 10 bases between. The DNA for the CDR3 is TGTGCCAGCAGTTTAGGGCTAGATGGTGAGCAGTTCTTC. It yields the protein CASSLGLDGEQFF.

The gene calls are TRBV30 and TRBJ1-1; the match to TRBD1 covers 7 bases. V shed 5 bases, J shed 6 bases, and the junction held 9 bases outside the gene matches. The CDR3 totals 13 residues. Germline CDR1 and CDR2: GTSNPN and SVGIG (reference sequence). CDR3 DNA: TGTGCCTGGGCCGGGACAGCACGGGCTGAAGCTTTCTTT. It specifies CAWAGTARAEAFF.

The J gene is TRBJ2-7, the V gene TRBV18; D gene ambiguous. The V gene lost 0 bases and the J gene lost 3 bases, with 6 bases spanning the gap. Germline CDR1 and CDR2: KGHSH and LQKENI. The CDR3 has 13 amino acids. The CDR3 region is CASSPPGSYEQYF. CDR3 DNA: TGTGCCAGCTCACCACCGGGCAGCTACGAGCAGTACTTC.

In DNA form, the CDR3 reads TGTGCCAGCAGCTCCCGACGGGACTCTGGGGCCAACGTCCTGACTTTC. Its translation: CASSSRRDSGANVLTF. The chain links TRBV7-9 to TRBJ2-6, with D maybe TRBD2 (5 bases). The V end was cut by 4 bases, the J end by 0 bases, with 10 bases between. CDR3 length: 16 amino acids. Germline CDR1 and CDR2: SEHNR and FQNEAQ (reference sequence).

This chain uses TRBV10-1 with TRBJ2-2; possibly TRBD2 for D (7 bases). This CDR3 contains 17 residues. Between the trimmed V and J ends, which lost 4 bases and 1 base, there was a span of 16 bases. CDR1 and CDR2 (germline): WNHNN, SYGVQD (reference sequence). The DNA for the CDR3 is TGCGCCAGCAGTGGGGGGGGCCCGGTCCTGAACACCGGGGAGCTGTTTTTT. The encoded protein is CASSGGGPVLNTGELFF.

J is TRBJ1-5 and V is TRBV3-1 (or the pseudogene TRBV3-2); 7 positions agree with TRBD1. V dropped 1 base and J dropped 9; count of bases not matched to a gene: 3. The CDR3 spans 13 residues. Germline V CDR1 and CDR2: LGHDT, YNNKEL (reference sequence). This chain's CDR3 is CASSQGRDRPQHF. CDR3 sequence (DNA): TGTGCCAGCAGCCAAGGCCGGGACAGGCCCCAGCATTTT.

This clone has a handful of counts. This chain links TRBV19 with TRBJ1-1; no definite D call. Per the germline V gene, CDR1 is LNHDA and CDR2 is SQIVND (reference sequence). The V end was cut by 2 bases, the J end by 1 base, with 11 bases between. This CDR3 contains 15 residues. CDR3 amino acids: CASSINWQSNTEAFF. CDR3 sequence (DNA): TGTGCCAGTAGTATAAATTGGCAGTCGAACACTGAAGCTTTCTTT.

The chain employs TRBV7-8 and TRBJ2-1; TRBD2 agrees at 7 bases. The CDR3 spans 16 residues. The trim removed 1 base at V and 3 bases at J, leaving 6 bases unmatched. The V gene's germline CDR1 is SGHVS and CDR2 FQNEAQ. The CDR3 coding sequence is TGTGCCAGCAGCTTAGTTGGTCTAGCGGACTACAATGAGCAGTTCTTC. Translated, it gives CASSLVGLADYNEQFF.

The chain has TRBV6-5 and TRBJ2-2; no clear D gene. The CDR3 runs to 16 residues. The V end was cut by 0 bases, the J end by 6 bases, with 14 bases between. Germline values: CDR1 MNHEY, CDR2 SVGAGI. The CDR3 sequence is CASSYSTPGPAGELFF. The CDR3 coding sequence is TGTGCCAGCAGTTACTCGACCCCAGGACCGGCCGGGGAGCTGTTTTTT.

V gene TRBV28 combines with J gene TRBJ2-5; 9 nucleotides match TRBD1. After removal of 5 bases from V and 2 bases from J, the junction contained 9 bases not matched to a gene. Germline loops: CDR1 MDHEN, CDR2 SYDVKM. CDR3 size: 16 residues. This chain's CDR3 is CASSASTGGGQETQYF. The CDR3 region has the DNA TGTGCCAGCAGTGCCTCGACAGGGGGTGGGCAAGAGACCCAGTACTTC.

This chain joins TRBV7-9 and TRBJ2-7; 11 nucleotides line up with TRBD1. The length of the CDR3 is 18 residues. The J segment lost 2 bases and the V segment lost 3 bases, leaving 12 bases of the junction unmatched. The germline V gene has CDR1 SEHNR and CDR2 FQNEAQ (reference sequence). The CDR3 nucleotides read TGTGCCAGCAGCTTCCCCCGGGGACAGGGGGAAGGGGCCTACGAGCAGTACTTC. It is translated as CASSFPRGQGEGAYEQYF. Variable domain in full (rest from reference TRBV7-9 and TRBJ2-7): DTGVSQNPRHKITKRGQNVTFRCDPISEHNRLYWYRQTLGQGPEFLTYFQNEAQLEKSRLLSDRFSAERPKGSFSTLEIQRTEQGDSAMYLCASSFPRGQGEGAYEQYFGPGTRLTVT.